This entry concerns a single T cell receptor beta chain. The same CDR3 can be traced to other DNA sequences in this sample. The whole isolated RNA underwent reverse transcription, so sequencing captured expressed TCRB transcripts. Measured with immunoSEQ multiplex PCR; TCRdb has only the in-frame clones, and not every one. Here the sample spans hundreds of thousands of clones, 30% being singletons. The CDR3 sequence is 13 residues long. The germline V gene has CDR1 SGHRS and CDR2 YFSETQ. V gave up 3 bases and J gave up 0 bases, with 5 bases separating them. The record originates from a study of beta chain features in type 1 diabetes.

The origin of this receptor is a man younger than 30 in good health. The sequencing input was naive CD4+ T cells from blood. V is TRBV5-1 and J is TRBJ2-3; no clear D gene. The CDR3 region is CASSSPSTDTQYF. The DNA of the CDR3 is TGCGCCAGCAGCTCGCCTAGCACAGATACGCAGTATTTT.